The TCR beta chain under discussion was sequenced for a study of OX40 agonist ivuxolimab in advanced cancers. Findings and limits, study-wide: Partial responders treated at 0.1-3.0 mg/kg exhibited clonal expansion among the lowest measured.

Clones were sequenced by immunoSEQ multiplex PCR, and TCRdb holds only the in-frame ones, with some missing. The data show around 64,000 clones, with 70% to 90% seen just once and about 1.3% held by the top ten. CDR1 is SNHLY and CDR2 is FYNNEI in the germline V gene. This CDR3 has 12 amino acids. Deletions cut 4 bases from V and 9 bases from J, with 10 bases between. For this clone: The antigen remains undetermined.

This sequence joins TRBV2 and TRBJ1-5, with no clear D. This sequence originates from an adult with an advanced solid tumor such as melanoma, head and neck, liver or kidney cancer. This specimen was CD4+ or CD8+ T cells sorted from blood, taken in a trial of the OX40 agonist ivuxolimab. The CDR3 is CASSARRRPQHF. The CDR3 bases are TGTGCCAGCAGTGCCCGGAGGCGGCCCCAGCATTTT.